The rows below give T cell receptor beta chains drawn from one sample of a study of cytomegalovirus exposure and HLA in healthy donors. The table came from immunoSEQ multiplex PCR; TCRdb's copy has only in-frame clones and leaves some out. The data show some 160,000 clones, 80% seen once. Sequenced input: PBMCs. These receptors were collected from a male donor in good health and CMV-seropositive. Both conserved end residues are part of each CDR3. The D gene is left open where the match is weak. The size entry is marked missing in some rows and otherwise reads once, few, many or a size class.

CDR3aa,CDR3nt,d_gene,v_gene,j_gene,abundance
CASSVGAGGWDTEAFF,TGTGCCAGCAGCGTAGGTGCAGGGGGCTGGGACACTGAAGCTTTCTTT,TRBD1,TRBV9,TRBJ1-1,NA
CATSRDRVPRGYTF,TGTGCCACCTCCCGGGACAGGGTGCCGCGCGGCTACACCTTC,TRBD1,TRBV6-5,TRBJ1-2,NA
CASGTGGAGGNTIYF,TGTGCCAGCGGAACTGGGGGGGCAGGGGGAAACACCATATATTTT,NA,TRBV27,TRBJ1-3,NA
CASSRTGIRSEKLFF,TGTGCCAGTAGTCGAACAGGGATTCGGAGCGAAAAACTGTTTTTT,NA,TRBV19,TRBJ1-4,NA
CSSSSARDYTF,TGTTCCAGCAGCTCCGCCCGCGACTACACCTTC,NA,TRBV7-9,TRBJ1-2,NA
CASSLGHSSYEQYF,TGTGCCAGCAGCCTAGGACATAGTTCCTACGAGCAGTACTTC,NA,TRBV7-2,TRBJ2-7,few
CASRSPTGGADNEQFF,TGTGCCAGCAGGTCACCGACAGGGGGCGCGGATAATGAGCAGTTCTTC,TRBD1,TRBV7-9,TRBJ2-1,NA
CASSDRGSTQYF,TGTGCCAGCAGCGACAGGGGGTCTACGCAGTATTTT,TRBD1,TRBV6-5,TRBJ2-3,NA
CASSAGTGVPEQYF,TGTGCCAGCAGCGCCGGGACAGGGGTGCCCGAGCAGTACTTC,TRBD1,TRBV9,TRBJ2-7,NA
CASSSGGGGNTEAFF,TGTGCCAGCAGTTCGGGGGGGGGAGGGAACACTGAAGCTTTCTTT,NA,TRBV28,TRBJ1-1,NA
CAWSGQGFSSGNTIYF,TGTGCCTGGAGTGGACAGGGCTTTAGCTCTGGAAACACCATATATTTT,TRBD1,TRBV30,TRBJ1-3,NA
CASSLGQTSSYNSPLHF,TGCGCCAGCAGCTTGGGACAGACAAGCTCCTATAATTCACCCCTCCACTTT,NA,TRBV5-1,TRBJ1-6,NA
CAISDYRANSGNTIYF,TGTGCCATCAGCGATTACAGGGCTAACTCTGGAAACACCATATATTTT,NA,TRBV10-3,TRBJ1-3,NA
CAISGRLQEATQYF,TGTGCCATCAGTGGGCGTCTCCAGGAAGCTACGCAGTATTTT,NA,TRBV10-3,TRBJ2-3,once
CASGGREQETQYF,TGTGCCAGCGGGGGGAGGGAACAAGAGACCCAGTACTTC,TRBD2,TRBV2,TRBJ2-5,few
CASSSIAGGRTDTQYF,TGTGCCAGCAGCTCTATAGCGGGGGGTCGCACAGATACGCAGTATTTT,TRBD2,TRBV7-9,TRBJ2-3,NA
CASSPFLGQNSPLHF,TGCGCCAGCAGCCCGTTTTTGGGACAAAATTCACCCCTCCACTTT,NA,TRBV5-1,TRBJ1-6,NA
CASSGGSVSGSGDTQYF,TGTGCCAGCAGCGGGGGGTCAGTGAGCGGGAGTGGGGATACGCAGTATTTT,TRBD2,TRBV5-5,TRBJ2-3,NA
CASFYPPSARYNEQFF,TGTGCCAGCTTCTATCCCCCTAGCGCCAGGTACAATGAGCAGTTCTTC,NA,TRBV18,TRBJ2-1,NA
CASSQDLPRGRSEKLFF,TGTGCCAGCAGCCAAGATCTACCGAGGGGGAGAAGTGAAAAACTGTTTTTT,NA,TRBV14,TRBJ1-4,few
CASSFGQDRAGEQYF,TGTGCCAGCAGTTTCGGACAGGACCGGGCGGGGGAGCAGTACTTC,NA,TRBV27,TRBJ2-7,NA
CASSQEGSGLAVYNEQFF,TGCGCCAGCAGCCAAGAAGGTTCGGGACTAGCGGTCTACAATGAGCAGTTCTTC,TRBD2,TRBV4-1,TRBJ2-1,NA
CASSRGSISNQPQHF,TGTGCCAGTAGCAGGGGGTCTATCAGCAATCAGCCCCAGCATTTT,TRBD1,TRBV18,TRBJ1-5,NA
CASSRLAGVETQYF,TGTGCCAGCTCAAGGCTAGCGGGAGTTGAGACCCAGTACTTC,TRBD2,TRBV18,TRBJ2-5,NA
CASSPGYEQFF,TGTGCCAGCTCTCCCGGGTATGAGCAGTTCTTC,NA,TRBV18,TRBJ2-1,NA
CATASGGNTEAFF,TGTGCCACTGCATCAGGGGGAAACACTGAAGCTTTCTTT,TRBD1,TRBV19,TRBJ1-1,NA
CASSVTSGQETQYF,TGTGCCAGTAGCGTTACTAGCGGACAAGAGACCCAGTACTTC,TRBD2,TRBV19,TRBJ2-5,NA
CASSISTQTSGNTIYF,TGTGCCAGCAGTATATCAACTCAAACCTCTGGAAACACCATATATTTT,NA,TRBV11-3,TRBJ1-3,NA
CASSSRTALEQYF,TGTGCCAGCAGTTCCCGGACAGCCTTGGAGCAGTACTTC,NA,TRBV7-9,TRBJ2-7,NA
CASSAQGIRGELFF,TGTGCCAGCAGCGCACAGGGGATTAGGGGGGAGCTGTTTTTT,TRBD1,TRBV9,TRBJ2-2,NA
CASGNSKNTEAFF,TGCGCCAGCGGTAACAGTAAGAACACTGAAGCTTTCTTT,NA,TRBV5-1,TRBJ1-1,NA